This entry concerns a single T cell receptor beta chain. Germline assignment: CDR1 SGDLS and CDR2 YYNGEE. The CDR3 sequence is 15 residues long. Unmatched junction bases numbered 8, after V lost 3 bases and J lost 5 bases. Some clones are missing from TCRdb's copy, which holds only in-frame ones; the method was immunoSEQ multiplex PCR. The table includes around 100,000 clones, approximately 90% detected once. The sample comes from a study of blood T cell repertoires in COVID-19. Study in general: Sources were T cells, B-cell-depleted T cells, or PBMCs; the material itself was cDNA or gDNA.

The sequence derives from a man between 50 and 59 years old with acute or convalescent COVID-19. The chain recombines TRBV9 with TRBJ2-5, with 9 bases aligning to TRBD2. Sequencing used peripheral blood. The chain's CDR3 is CASSAGSGGGETQYF. For the CDR3, the DNA is TGTGCCAGCAGCGCCGGTAGCGGGGGCGGGGAGACCCAGTACTTC.